This T cell receptor beta chain was observed in a study of T cell responses to AZD1222 COVID-19 vaccine. Clones were read by immunoSEQ multiplex PCR, and TCRdb kept only the in-frame ones, dropping some. This sample yields about 150,000 clones, of which 90% to 95% are seen a single time; 1.3% belongs to the top ten. General study findings and limits: Receipt of two AZD1222 doses was followed by a rise in Spike-specific TCR breadth and depth. Among the donors, most were white British and more were female, and clonal diversity was possibly underestimated.

Note on this clone: Its cognate antigen is unknown.

Losses at the gene ends were 6 bases for V and 4 bases for J; bases not matched to a gene: 10. CDR1 SNHLY and CDR2 FYNNEI come from the germline V gene. The CDR3 is 16 amino acids. This clonotype was sampled from an adult in good health. The chain couples TRBV2 to TRBJ2-2; 8 positions match TRBD1. Sequences were derived from peripheral blood, sampled on day 0 of AZD1222 vaccination. CDR3 sequence: CASRGDRWTPTGELFF. In DNA form, the CDR3 reads TGTGCCAGCAGGGGGGACAGGTGGACACCCACCGGGGAGCTGTTTTTT. The variable domain in full, with the rest retrieved from reference TRBV2 and TRBJ2-2, is EPEVTQTPSHQVTQMGQEVILRCVPISNHLYFYWYRQILGQKVEFLVSFYNNEISEKSEIFDDQFSVERPDGSNFTLKIRSTKLEDSAMYFCASRGDRWTPTGELFFGEGSRLTVL.